This TCR beta chain appears in the sequencing data of a study of blood T cell repertoires in COVID-19. At the level of the study: The United States, Italy and Spain supplied acute and convalescent COVID-19 samples.

CDR1 and CDR2 from the germline V gene are MNHEY and SVGEGT. V was clipped by 2 bases and J by 5 bases; unmatched bases: 8. The CDR3 totals 16 residues. Two negative PCRs, clearance, or symptom resolution were required of recovered Cohort 3 donors. Under the authors' procedure: Reference gene primer amplification gave estimated nucleated cell counts. Measured with immunoSEQ multiplex PCR; TCRdb has only the in-frame clones, and not every one. The V and J calls and clone size come from that table; D and trimming were worked out from the DNA. The profile shows about 350,000 clones, about 90% of them singletons.

Input material: PBMCs or T cells enriched from blood (not recorded which). The receptor's source is a woman in her twenties or thirties who had recovered from COVID-19. This sequence joins TRBV6-2 or TRBV6-3 and TRBJ1-5; TRBD1 matches 8 bases. DNA for the CDR3: TGTGCCAGCAGTTACCCAGACAGGGGAGGTGATCAGCCCCAGCATTTT. It specifies CASSYPDRGGDQPQHF.